The 15 T cell receptor beta chains below were found in one sample sequenced in a study of blood T cell repertoires in COVID-19. The method was immunoSEQ multiplex PCR; TCRdb's version includes in-frame clones alone and lacks a portion of them. The sample records about 74,000 clones, approximately 84% being singletons. The specimen sequenced was peripheral blood. The receptors stem from a man in his sixties or seventies with acute or convalescent COVID-19.

The rearrangement uses TRBV21-1 and TRBJ1-5; the table's D call, TRBD1, has no DNA check behind it. TRBV21-1 is a pseudogene locus. The CDR3 totals 18 residues. For the CDR3, the DNA is TGTGCCAGCAGCAAAGCGGGACACCCCCTTTATAGCAATCAGCCCCAGCATTTT. Its protein is CASSKAGHPLYSNQPQHF.

The CDR3 protein is CASSTRRDTQNYGYTF. DNA of the CDR3: TGTGCCAGCAGTACTCGCCGGGACACCCAAAACTATGGCTACACCTTC. This rearrangement joins TRBV11-2 to TRBJ1-2, with D possibly being TRBD1 (6 bases). The CDR3 has 16 residues. V was clipped by 6 bases and J by 2 bases, with 19 bases between them. The V gene's germline CDR1 is SGHAT and CDR2 FQNNGV.

This sequence joins TRBV7-9 and TRBJ1-2; 9 nucleotides align to TRBD1. Trimming at V came to 4 bases and at J to 7 bases, leaving 13 bases not matched to a gene. CDR3 length: 16 amino acids. The germline CDR1 and CDR2 sequences are SEHNR and FQNEAQ (reference sequence). CDR3 loop: CASSSGRDREERGYTF. Here the CDR3 DNA reads TGTGCCAGCAGCTCCGGCCGGGACAGGGAGGAGCGTGGCTACACCTTC.

This sequence joins TRBV11-2 and TRBJ2-5; possible D gene TRBD2, 6 bases. In germline, CDR1 is SGHAT, CDR2 FQNNGV. V dropped 4 bases and J dropped 2 bases, with 11 bases sitting between them. The CDR3 is 14 amino acids. Written as DNA, the CDR3 is TGTGCCAGCAGCTCCGGGGGTGGACAAGAGACCCAGTACTTC. Amino acid sequence: CASSSGGGQETQYF.

The V and J genes are TRBV5-4 and TRBJ2-6, with TRBD1 matching 8 bases. The CDR3 has 17 amino acids. The V segment lost 5 bases and the J segment 0 bases; nucleotides outside the gene matches: 7. Germline V CDR1 and CDR2: SGHNT, YYREEE (reference sequence). The CDR3: CASSPTGVSSGANVLTF. The CDR3 DNA sequence: TGTGCCAGCAGTCCGACAGGGGTTAGCTCTGGGGCCAACGTCCTGACTTTC.

The chain couples TRBV19 to TRBJ1-2, with 7 nucleotides matching TRBD1. Losses at the gene ends were 9 bases for V and 6 bases for J; bases not matched to a gene: 7. Per germline, CDR1 LNHDA and CDR2 SQIVND (reference sequence). The CDR3 is made up of 12 amino acids. As DNA, the CDR3 is TGTGCCAGCACCGACAGGGAGGATGGCTACACCTTC. Translating it yields CASTDREDGYTF.

The chain couples TRBV11-2 to TRBJ2-1; D possibly corresponds to TRBD2 (5 bases). This CDR3 is 16 amino acids long. Trimming stripped 5 bases from V and 9 bases from J, with 23 bases between. Germline CDR1 SGHAT, CDR2 FQNNGV. In nucleotides, the CDR3 is TGTGCCAGCAGCCGGTCGGACGCCGGAGGTGGTGGTGAGCAGTTCTTC. Amino acids: CASSRSDAGGGGEQFF.

The chain couples TRBV7-2 to TRBJ1-5, with 8 bases matching TRBD1. The ends lost 5 bases at V and 7 bases at J; junction bases unmatched: 10. Germline loops: CDR1 SGHTA, CDR2 FQGNSA. This CDR3 spans 15 amino acids. CDR3 protein: CASSAGGAGGQPQHF. As DNA, the CDR3 is TGTGCCAGCAGCGCCGGGGGCGCAGGGGGCCAGCCCCAGCATTTT.

The CDR3 bases are TGTGCCAGCAGAATGGACAGGGCCTCAATTGGTGGCTACACCTTC. Translated, it gives CASRMDRASIGGYTF. The rearrangement uses TRBV2 and TRBJ1-2; the match to TRBD1 covers 8 bases. Germline-derived CDR1 and CDR2 are SNHLY and FYNNEI. The CDR3 is 15 residues long. Trimming took 6 bases from V and 7 from J; bases not matched to a gene: 13. The full variable domain, with the rest looked up from reference TRBV2 and TRBJ1-2, is EPEVTQTPSHQVTQMGQEVILRCVPISNHLYFYWYRQILGQKVEFLVSFYNNEISEKSEIFDDQFSVERPDGSNFTLKIRSTKLEDSAMYFCASRMDRASIGGYTFGSGTRLTVV.

This rearrangement joins TRBV29-1 to TRBJ2-7; TRBD2 matches at 11 bases. Germline loops: CDR1 SQVTM, CDR2 ANQGSEA. The CDR3 runs to 14 residues. CDR3 DNA: TGCTTACCCGGCGGGCTAGCGGGAGGTTACGAGCAGTACTTC. It translates to CLPGGLAGGYEQYF.

The chain carries TRBV28 and TRBJ2-7, with D unresolved. Germline-derived CDR1 and CDR2 are MDHEN and SYDVKM. V lost 3 bases and J 7 bases, leaving 13 bases between the germline ends. This CDR3 has 13 amino acids. DNA of the CDR3: TGTGCCAGCAGTTTGCTAGGCTGGGTAGAGCAGTACTTC. Encoded protein: CASSLLGWVEQYF. The entire variable domain, with the rest obtained from reference TRBV28 and TRBJ2-7, is as follows: DVKVTQSSRYLVKRTGEKVFLECVQDMDHENMFWYRQDPGLGLRLIYFSYDVKMKEKGDIPEGYSVSREKKERFSLILESASTNQTSMYLCASSLLGWVEQYFGPGTRLTVT.

The chain uses TRBV15 and TRBJ1-5; TRBD1 aligns across 7 bases. Germline V gene data show CDR1 as LNHNV and CDR2 as YYDKDF (reference sequence). There are 15 residues in the CDR3. V gave up 4 bases and J gave up 4 bases; unmatched junction bases: 7. The CDR3 sequence: CATSTPGTVNQPQHF. The CDR3 coding sequence is TGTGCCACCAGCACGCCTGGGACAGTAAATCAGCCCCAGCATTTT.

This sequence joins TRBV28 and TRBJ2-4; the match to TRBD1 covers 7 bases. Germline CDR1 MDHEN, CDR2 SYDVKM. V lost 4 bases and J lost 15; bases outside the gene matches: 9. This CDR3 spans 12 amino acids. Here the CDR3 DNA reads TGTGCCAGCAGTTCAGGGACAGTCCCGGGGTACTTC. Its translation: CASSSGTVPGYF.

The chain has TRBV7-8 and TRBJ2-3; 9 nucleotides match TRBD2. Germline CDR1 reads SGHVS; CDR2 reads FQNEAQ. Trimming removed 4 bases from V and 0 bases from J; junction bases left unmatched: 8. This CDR3 comprises 17 residues. CDR3 residues: CASSSDFAGGSTDTQYF. Written as DNA, the CDR3 is TGTGCCAGCAGCTCGGACTTCGCGGGGGGGAGCACAGATACGCAGTATTTT.

The chain carries TRBV2 and TRBJ2-2; no firm D call. CDR1 is SNHLY, CDR2 FYNNEI, per germline. V lost 6 bases, J lost 2 bases, and 7 bases lay in between. The CDR3 has 13 amino acids. The CDR3: CASSSANTGELFF. DNA for the CDR3: TGTGCCAGCAGCAGCGCCAACACCGGGGAGCTGTTTTTT.